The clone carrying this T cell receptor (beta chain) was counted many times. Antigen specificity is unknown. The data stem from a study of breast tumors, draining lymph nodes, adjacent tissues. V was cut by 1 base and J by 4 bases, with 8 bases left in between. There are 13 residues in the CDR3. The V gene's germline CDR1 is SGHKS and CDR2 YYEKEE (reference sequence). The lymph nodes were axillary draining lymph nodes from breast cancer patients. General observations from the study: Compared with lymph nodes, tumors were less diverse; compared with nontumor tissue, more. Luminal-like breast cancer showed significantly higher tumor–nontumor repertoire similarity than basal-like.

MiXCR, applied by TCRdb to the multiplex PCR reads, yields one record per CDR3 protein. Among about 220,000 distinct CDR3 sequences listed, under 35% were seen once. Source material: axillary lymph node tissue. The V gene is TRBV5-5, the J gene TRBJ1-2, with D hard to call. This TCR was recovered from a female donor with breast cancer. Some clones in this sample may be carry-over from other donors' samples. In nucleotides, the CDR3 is TGTGCCAGCAGCTTGATCACAGCCTATGGCTACACCTTC. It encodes CASSLITAYGYTF.